This TCR beta chain is drawn from a study of blood T cell repertoires in COVID-19. V lost 6 bases, J lost 0 bases, and 15 bases lay in between. Germline V CDR1 and CDR2: MNHEY, SMNVEV (reference sequence). This CDR3 has 15 amino acids. Data came from immunoSEQ multiplex PCR; TCRdb stores just in-frame clones and leaves some out. This table holds roughly 250,000 clones, roughly 91% found once. This clonotype was obtained from a man aged 25 to 40 with COVID-19, enrolled during active disease. The gene calls are TRBV27 and TRBJ2-7, with a weak D call TRBD1 (5 bases). Sequencing was carried out using peripheral blood. CDR3 in DNA: TGTGCCAGCAGCCGCAGCAGGGCGGACTCCTACGAGCAGTACTTC. Protein product: CASSRSRADSYEQYF.